This T cell receptor (beta chain) is drawn from a study of CD8+CD57+ T cells in acquired aplastic anemia. The template used for profiling TCR beta VDJ and CDR3 was genomic DNA. TCRdb reprocessed the reads via MiXCR and lists one record per CDR3 protein. The sample lists about 150,000 distinct CDR3 sequences, less than 60% seen once, with approximately 12% in the top ten. General observations from the study: Almost 30 CD8+ CDR3 sequences occurred in both the patients and the controls.

Whoever was chosen for sequencing had shown CD8+CD57+ cell expansion by flow cytometry. Every patient had severe acquired aplastic anemia. This clonotype has a single count. Its target is unknown. This CDR3 contains 14 residues. From germline, CDR1 is KGHDR and CDR2 SFDVKD. V was trimmed by 5 bases and J by 3 bases, leaving 10 bases between them. The source of this sequence is a human donor with aplastic anemia. This chain joins TRBV24-1 and TRBJ1-5; a possible D gene is TRBD1 (6 bases). The sample taken for sequencing was sorted CD4+, CD8+, or CD8+CD57+ T cells (not recorded which) from PBMCs. The CDR3 spells CATSVTGNNQPQHF. In nucleotides, the CDR3 is TGTGCCACCAGTGTAACAGGGAACAATCAGCCCCAGCATTTT.